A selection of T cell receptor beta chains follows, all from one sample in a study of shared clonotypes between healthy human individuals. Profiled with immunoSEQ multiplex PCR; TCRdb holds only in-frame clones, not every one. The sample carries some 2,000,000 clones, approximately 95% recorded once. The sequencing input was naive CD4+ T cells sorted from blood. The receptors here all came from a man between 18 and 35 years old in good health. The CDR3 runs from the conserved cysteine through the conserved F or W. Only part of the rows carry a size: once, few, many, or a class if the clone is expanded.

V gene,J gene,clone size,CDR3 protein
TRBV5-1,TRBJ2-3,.,CASNPLTGTDTQYF
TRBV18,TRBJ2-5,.,CASLTGGGETQYF
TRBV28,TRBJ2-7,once,CASRPQGSYEQYF
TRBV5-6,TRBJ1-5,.,CASSTDRVAQPQHF
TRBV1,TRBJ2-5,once,CTSSQGGREGVGETQYF
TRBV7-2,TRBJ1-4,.,CASSLGGRPNEKLFF
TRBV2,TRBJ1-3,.,CASSELVTLSGNTIYF
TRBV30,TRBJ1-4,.,CAWSVGEKLFF
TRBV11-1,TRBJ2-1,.,CASSSGLAGRKFF
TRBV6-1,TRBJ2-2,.,CASSDPGGARVTGELFF
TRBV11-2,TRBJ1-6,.,CASSLEQGRRWQRNGSPLHF
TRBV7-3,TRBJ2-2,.,CASSPSQGFGELFF
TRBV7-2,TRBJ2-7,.,CASSSSGGQEQYF
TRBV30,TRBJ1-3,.,CAWIRKNLSGNTIYF
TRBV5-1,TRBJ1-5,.,CASSSGTGRNQPQHF
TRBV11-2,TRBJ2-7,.,CASTWTGNSYEQYF
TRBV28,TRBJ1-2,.,CASGWQGYGYTF
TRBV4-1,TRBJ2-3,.,CASSHTFGHRTDTQYF
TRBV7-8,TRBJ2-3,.,CASNLNRLPSTDTQYF
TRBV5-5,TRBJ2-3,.,CASSSQQGSTDTQYF
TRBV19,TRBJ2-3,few,CASSTTSGSTDTQYF
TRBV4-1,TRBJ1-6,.,CASSQPSGRDNSPLHF
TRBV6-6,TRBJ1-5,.,CASSDRGNQPQHF
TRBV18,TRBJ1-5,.,CASSPQLREGNQPQHF
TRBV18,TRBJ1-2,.,CASSIRGSDYGYTF
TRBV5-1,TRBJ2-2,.,CASSLLGTGLRHTGELFF